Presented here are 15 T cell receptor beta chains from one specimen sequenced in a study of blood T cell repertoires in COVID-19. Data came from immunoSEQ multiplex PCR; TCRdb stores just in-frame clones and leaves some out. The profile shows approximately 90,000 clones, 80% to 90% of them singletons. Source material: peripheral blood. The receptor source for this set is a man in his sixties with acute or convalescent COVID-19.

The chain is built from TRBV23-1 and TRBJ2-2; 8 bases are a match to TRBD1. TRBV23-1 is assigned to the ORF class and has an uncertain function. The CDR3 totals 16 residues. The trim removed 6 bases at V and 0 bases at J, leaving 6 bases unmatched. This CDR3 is CASSQTGDTNTGELFF. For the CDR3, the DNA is TGCGCCAGCAGCCAGACAGGGGACACGAACACCGGGGAGCTGTTTTTT.

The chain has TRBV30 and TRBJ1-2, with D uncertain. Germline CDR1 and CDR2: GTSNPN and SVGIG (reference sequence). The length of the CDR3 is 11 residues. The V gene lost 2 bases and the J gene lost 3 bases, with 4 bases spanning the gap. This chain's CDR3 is CAWSTYYGYTF. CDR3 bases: TGTGCCTGGAGTACTTACTATGGCTACACCTTC.

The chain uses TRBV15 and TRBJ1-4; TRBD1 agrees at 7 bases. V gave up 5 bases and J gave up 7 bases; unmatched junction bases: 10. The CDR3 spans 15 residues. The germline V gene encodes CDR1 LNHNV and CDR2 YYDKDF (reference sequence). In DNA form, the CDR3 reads TGTGCCACCAGCTACGACAGGGCAAGGGGTGAAAAACTGTTTTTT. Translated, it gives CATSYDRARGEKLFF.

The CDR3 DNA reads as TGTGCCAGCAGCTTAGTGGTGGGGGGTGGCTATGGCTACACCTTC. Its protein is CASSLVVGGGYGYTF. J is TRBJ1-2 and V is TRBV11-2; D is perhaps TRBD1 (5 bases). Trimming removed 1 base from V and 4 bases from J, with 13 bases in between. The CDR3 totals 15 residues. Per germline, CDR1 SGHAT and CDR2 FQNNGV. Supplemented by reference TRBV11-2 and TRBJ1-2, the full variable domain reads EAGVAQSPRYKIIEKRQSVAFWCNPISGHATLYWYQQILGQGPKLLIQFQNNGVVDDSQLPKDRFSAERLKGVDSTLKIQPAKLEDSAVYLCASSLVVGGGYGYTFGSGTRLTVV.

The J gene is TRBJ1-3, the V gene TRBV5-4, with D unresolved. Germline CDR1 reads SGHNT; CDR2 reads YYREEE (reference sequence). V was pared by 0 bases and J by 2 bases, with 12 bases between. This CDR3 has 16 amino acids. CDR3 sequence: CASSLDVGRAGNTIYF. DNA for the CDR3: TGTGCCAGCAGCTTGGACGTTGGGAGGGCTGGAAACACCATATATTTT.

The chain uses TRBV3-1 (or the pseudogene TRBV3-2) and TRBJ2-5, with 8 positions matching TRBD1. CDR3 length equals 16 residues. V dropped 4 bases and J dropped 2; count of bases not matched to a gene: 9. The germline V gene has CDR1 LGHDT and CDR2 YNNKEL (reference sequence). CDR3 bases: TGTGCCAGCAGCCCTATACGACAGGGGCCTCAAGAGACCCAGTACTTC. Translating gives CASSPIRQGPQETQYF.

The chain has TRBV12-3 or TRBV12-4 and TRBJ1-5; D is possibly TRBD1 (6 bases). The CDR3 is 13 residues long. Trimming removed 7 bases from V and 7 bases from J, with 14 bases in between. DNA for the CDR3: TGTGCCAGCAATAGGGACATGTCCCAGCCCCAGCATTTT. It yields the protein CASNRDMSQPQHF.

CDR3 in DNA: TGTGCCAGCAGCTTTCCAGGGATACCTGAAGCTTTCTTT. It codes for CASSFPGIPEAFF. The chain combines TRBV11-2 with TRBJ1-1, with D perhaps matching TRBD1 (5 bases). The CDR3 runs to 13 residues. Trimming removed 3 bases at V and 6 bases at J, with 11 bases between. The germline CDR1 and CDR2 sequences are SGHAT and FQNNGV.

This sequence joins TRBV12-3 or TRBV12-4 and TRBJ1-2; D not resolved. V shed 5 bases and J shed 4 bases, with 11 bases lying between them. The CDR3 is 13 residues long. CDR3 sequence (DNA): TGTGCCAGCAGTCGCGCCTTTGGCTATGGCTACACCTTC. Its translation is CASSRAFGYGYTF.

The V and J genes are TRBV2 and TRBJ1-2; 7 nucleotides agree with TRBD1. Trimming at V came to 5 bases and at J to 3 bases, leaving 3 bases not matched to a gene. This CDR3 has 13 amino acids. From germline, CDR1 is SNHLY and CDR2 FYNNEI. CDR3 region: CASSLTGDYGYTF. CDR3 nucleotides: TGTGCCAGCAGTCTTACAGGGGACTATGGCTACACCTTC.

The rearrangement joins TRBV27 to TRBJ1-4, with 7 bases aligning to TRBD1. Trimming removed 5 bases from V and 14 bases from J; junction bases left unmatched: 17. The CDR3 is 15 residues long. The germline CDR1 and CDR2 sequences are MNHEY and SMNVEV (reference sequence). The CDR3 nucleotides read TGTGCCAGCAGTCTGGTTGGGGGGACAGATGGTATCCTGTTTTTT. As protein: CASSLVGGTDGILFF.

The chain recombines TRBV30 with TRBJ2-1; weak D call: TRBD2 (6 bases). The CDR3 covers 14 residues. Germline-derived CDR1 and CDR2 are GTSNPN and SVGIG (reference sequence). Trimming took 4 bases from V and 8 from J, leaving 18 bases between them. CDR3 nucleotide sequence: TGTGCCTGGATCCGGACTACCTACCTGGATGAGCAGTTCTTC. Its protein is CAWIRTTYLDEQFF.

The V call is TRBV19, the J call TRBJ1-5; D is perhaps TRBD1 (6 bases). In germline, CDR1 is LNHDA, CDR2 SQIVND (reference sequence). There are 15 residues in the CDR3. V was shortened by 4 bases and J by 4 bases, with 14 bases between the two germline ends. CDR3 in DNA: TGTGCCAGTAGTACACAGGGTCAATGGAATCAGCCCCAGCATTTT. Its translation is CASSTQGQWNQPQHF.

As DNA, the CDR3 is TGTGCCAGTAATAGCGGATATAATTCACCCCTCCACTTT. It yields the protein CASNSGYNSPLHF. The chain joins TRBV19 to TRBJ1-6, with D hard to call. The CDR3 extends over 13 amino acids. Trimming cost V 7 bases and J 4 bases, with 8 bases left between them. Per the germline V gene, CDR1 is LNHDA and CDR2 is SQIVND (reference sequence).

CDR3 amino acids: CASSQDSSNQPQHF. CDR3 coding DNA: TGTGCCAGCAGCCAGGACAGTAGCAATCAGCCCCAGCATTTT. The chain carries TRBV4-2 and TRBJ1-5; a weak D match, TRBD1 (6 bases). The V gene's germline CDR1 is LGHNA and CDR2 YNFKEQ. V was shortened by 3 bases and J by 0 bases, with 6 bases between the two germline ends. This CDR3 comprises 14 residues.